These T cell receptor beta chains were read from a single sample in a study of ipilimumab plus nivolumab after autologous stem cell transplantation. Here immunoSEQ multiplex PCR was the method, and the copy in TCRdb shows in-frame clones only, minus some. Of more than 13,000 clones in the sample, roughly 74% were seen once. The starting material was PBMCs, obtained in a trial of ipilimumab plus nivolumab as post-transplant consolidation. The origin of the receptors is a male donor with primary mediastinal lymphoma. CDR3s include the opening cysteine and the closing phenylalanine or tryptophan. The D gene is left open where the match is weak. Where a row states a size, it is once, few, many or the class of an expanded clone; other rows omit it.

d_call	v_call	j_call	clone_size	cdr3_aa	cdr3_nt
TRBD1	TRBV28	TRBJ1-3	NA	CASSGRTGAGNTIYF	TGTGCCAGCAGTGGGAGGACAGGGGCTGGAAACACCATATATTTT
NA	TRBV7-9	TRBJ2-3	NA	CASSLGLGSTDTQYF	TGTGCCAGCAGCTTAGGTCTCGGTAGCACAGATACGCAGTATTTT
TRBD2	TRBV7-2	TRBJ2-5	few	CASSQLSGSGSTETQYF	TGTGCCAGCAGCCAGCTTAGCGGTAGCGGGAGTACGGAGACCCAGTACTTC
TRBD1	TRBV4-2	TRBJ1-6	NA	CASSRPGQGASGGSPLHF	TGTGCCAGCAGCCGACCGGGACAGGGGGCATCAGGAGGATCACCCCTCCACTTT
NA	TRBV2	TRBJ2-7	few	CASGLSYEQYF	TGTGCCTCGGGACTTTCCTACGAGCAGTACTTC
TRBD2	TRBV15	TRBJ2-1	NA	CATSIWRGTRYNEQFF	TGTGCCACCAGCATTTGGCGGGGGACCCGCTACAATGAGCAGTTCTTC
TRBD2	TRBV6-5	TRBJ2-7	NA	CASSYGASGRIDEQYF	TGTGCCAGCAGTTACGGTGCTAGCGGGAGAATTGACGAGCAGTACTTC
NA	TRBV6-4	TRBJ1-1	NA	CASSDSSKGTEAFF	TGTGCCAGCAGTGACTCGAGCAAGGGGACTGAAGCTTTCTTT
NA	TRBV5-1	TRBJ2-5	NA	CASSPTRQEETQYF	TGCGCCAGCAGCCCCACTCGACAGGAAGAGACCCAGTACTTC
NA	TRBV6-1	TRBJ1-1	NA	CASSDALQVNTEAFF	TGTGCCAGCAGTGATGCCCTACAGGTGAACACTGAAGCTTTCTTT
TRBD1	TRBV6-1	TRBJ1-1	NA	CAARTGNTEAFF	TGTGCCGCAAGGACAGGGAACACTGAAGCTTTCTTT
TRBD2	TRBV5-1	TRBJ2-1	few	CASSSFPSGVIYNEQFF	TGCGCCAGCAGCTCCTTCCCTAGCGGGGTTATCTACAATGAGCAGTTCTTC
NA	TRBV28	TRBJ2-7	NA	CASSRGSYEQYF	TGTGCCAGCAGTCGGGGTAGCTACGAGCAGTACTTC
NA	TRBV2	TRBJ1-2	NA	CASRDTQGRSYGYTF	TGTGCCAGCCGTGATACACAGGGTCGAAGCTATGGCTACACCTTC
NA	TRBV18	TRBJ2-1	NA	CASSPDRAYNEQFF	TGTGCCAGCTCACCGGACAGAGCCTACAATGAGCAGTTCTTC
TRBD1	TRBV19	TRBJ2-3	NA	CASSVGQGARGTDTQYF	TGTGCCAGTAGTGTGGGACAGGGGGCGCGGGGCACAGATACGCAGTATTTT
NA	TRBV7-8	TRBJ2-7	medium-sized	CASSLVYAYEQYF	TGTGCCAGCAGCTTAGTATACGCCTACGAGCAGTACTTC
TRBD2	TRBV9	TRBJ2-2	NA	CASSAGTSGANTGELFF	TGTGCCAGCAGCGCTGGGACTAGCGGGGCGAACACCGGGGAGCTGTTTTTT